One sample yielded the 8 T cell receptor beta chains listed below, sequenced in a study of cytomegalovirus exposure and HLA in healthy donors. 60 Vbeta and 13 Jbeta primers were used in PCR. This table comes from immunoSEQ multiplex PCR, and its TCRdb copy is limited to in-frame clones, with some not included. The sample contains 150,000 to 200,000 clones, 77% of which appear only once. The sample consisted of PBMCs. The source of these receptors is a woman aged 25 to 39 in good health and CMV-seropositive.

The chain couples TRBV7-9 to TRBJ2-1; 8 positions agree with TRBD2. J gave up 11 bases and V 5 bases, and 11 bases lay outside the gene matches. The CDR3 consists of 14 residues. Germline lookup yields CDR1 SEHNR and CDR2 FQNEAQ (reference sequence). The CDR3 spells CASSRAGGPLQQFF. The CDR3 coding sequence is TGTGCCAGCAGCCGTGCGGGAGGACCCCTGCAGCAGTTCTTC.

The chain carries TRBV30 and TRBJ1-5, with D possibly matching TRBD1 (5 bases). From germline, CDR1 is GTSNPN and CDR2 SVGIG (reference sequence). The ends were cut back, 1 base at V and 4 bases at J, with 11 bases in the middle. The CDR3 totals 14 residues. This CDR3 is CAWSDVSGNQPQHF. The CDR3 nucleotides read TGTGCCTGGAGTGACGTTTCAGGGAATCAGCCCCAGCATTTT.

The rearrangement uses TRBV11-3 and TRBJ1-4, with 7 positions matching TRBD1. J was trimmed by 8 bases and V by 5 bases; bases with no gene match: 11. The CDR3 is 15 amino acids. Germline V gene data show CDR1 as SGHNT and CDR2 as YENEEA. CDR3 sequence (DNA): TGTGCCAGCAGCCCCGGCCAGGGGGTCGACGAAAAACTGTTTTTT. Encoded protein: CASSPGQGVDEKLFF. Using reference TRBV11-3 and TRBJ1-4 for the parts outside the CDR3, the full variable domain is EAGVVQSPRYKIIEKKQPVAFWCNPISGHNTLYWYLQNLGQGPELLIRYENEEAVDDSQLPKDRFSAERLKGVDSTLKIQPAELGDSAVYLCASSPGQGVDEKLFFGSGTQLSVL.

The chain carries TRBV7-8 and TRBJ2-6, with TRBD1 identical over 9 bases. The CDR3 spans 18 residues. V gave up 2 bases and J gave up 0 bases; unmatched junction bases: 5. Germline-derived CDR1 and CDR2 are SGHVS and FQNEAQ. The CDR3 loop is CASSLTWDRASGANVLTF. The CDR3 nucleotides read TGTGCCAGCAGCTTAACCTGGGACAGGGCCTCTGGGGCCAACGTCCTGACTTTC.

This chain connects TRBV6-1 to TRBJ2-7; D may be TRBD1 (5 bases). V lost 6 bases, J lost 0 bases, and 15 bases lay in between. Germline lookup yields CDR1 MNHNS and CDR2 SASEGT. CDR3 length: 15 residues. In nucleotides, the CDR3 is TGTGCCAGCAGAGTTACCAGGGCCCCCTCCTACGAGCAGTACTTC. Protein product: CASRVTRAPSYEQYF.

This clone occurred a few times. The chain couples TRBV6-1 to TRBJ1-4, with TRBD1 matching 7 bases. Germline lookup yields CDR1 MNHNS and CDR2 SASEGT. This CDR3 has 16 residues. The V and J ends lost 3 bases and 3 bases, in that order; junction bases with no gene match: 7. DNA of the CDR3: TGTGCCAGCAGTGAGGACAGGACCCTCTCTAATGAAAAACTGTTTTTT. This sequence encodes CASSEDRTLSNEKLFF.

The rearrangement uses TRBV11-2 and TRBJ2-1, with a tentative D call TRBD2 (6 bases). Trimming removed 4 bases from V and 1 base from J, with 20 bases in between. Germline CDR1 is SGHAT and CDR2 is FQNNGV. The CDR3 runs to 18 residues. CDR3 in DNA: TGTGCCAGCAGCTCCACCCCGGGACTCTTCGATTCCTACAATGAGCAGTTCTTC. Amino acids: CASSSTPGLFDSYNEQFF.

The rearrangement joins TRBV7-9 to TRBJ2-2; TRBD2 agrees at 13 bases. CDR1 and CDR2 from the germline V gene are SEHNR and FQNEAQ (reference sequence). V dropped 2 bases and J dropped 4; count of bases not matched to a gene: 4. The CDR3 is 17 residues long. The CDR3 coding sequence is TGTGCCAGCAGCTTAAGACTAGCGGGAGGCGCCACCGGGGAGCTGTTTTTT. Its translation is CASSLRLAGGATGELFF.